One sample yielded the 5 T cell receptor beta chains listed below, sequenced in a study of blood T cell repertoires in COVID-19. Here immunoSEQ multiplex PCR was the method, and the copy in TCRdb shows in-frame clones only, minus some. Found here are more than 350,000 clones, around 87% of them singletons; the top ten hold more than 9%. Sequenced material: peripheral blood. Source of these receptors: a woman aged 30 to 39 with COVID-19, enrolled during active disease.

V usage is TRBV5-6 and J usage is TRBJ1-5, with D tentatively TRBD1 (6 bases). Trimming removed 2 bases from V and 6 bases from J, with 9 bases in between. The germline V gene has CDR1 SGHDT and CDR2 YYEEEE. The CDR3 runs 13 residues. This CDR3 is CASSLQGTQPQHF. CDR3 sequence (DNA): TGTGCCAGCAGCTTACAGGGCACTCAGCCCCAGCATTTT.

J is TRBJ1-1 and V is TRBV9, with no clear D. CDR1 and CDR2 (germline): SGDLS, YYNGEE. This CDR3 spans 12 amino acids. With 0 bases removed from V and 5 bases from J, the gap between germline ends came to 5 bases. The CDR3 DNA follows: TGTGCCAGCAGCGTAGGGGAGACTGAAGCTTTCTTT. This gives the protein CASSVGETEAFF.

The chain couples TRBV19 to TRBJ2-1; 12 nucleotides agree with TRBD2. V shed 4 bases and J 0 bases; nucleotides not matched to a gene: 4. Germline-derived CDR1 and CDR2 are LNHDA and SQIVND (reference sequence). This CDR3 region has 17 residues. CDR3 in DNA: TGTGCCAGTAGTACACAGACTAGCGGGAGCTCCTACAATGAGCAGTTCTTC. It translates to CASSTQTSGSSYNEQFF.

CDR3 nucleotide sequence: TGCGCCAGCCGCACAGGGCAGGGGGCGACCTACGAGCAGTACTTC. Its protein product is CASRTGQGATYEQYF. V and J are TRBV5-1 and TRBJ2-7; the match to TRBD1 covers 8 bases. Trimming at V came to 7 bases and at J to 2 bases, leaving 11 bases not matched to a gene. In germline, CDR1 is SGHRS, CDR2 YFSETQ. This CDR3 has 15 residues. The full variable domain, completed using reference TRBV5-1 and TRBJ2-7, is KAGVTQTPRYLIKTRGQQVTLSCSPISGHRSVSWYQQTPGQGLQFLFEYFSETQRNKGNFPGRFSGRQFSNSRSEMNVSTLELGDSALYLCASRTGQGATYEQYFGPGTRLTVT.

V and J are TRBV6-2 or TRBV6-3 and TRBJ2-7; TRBD2 matches at 9 bases. Germline V gene sequence: CDR1 MNHEY, CDR2 SVGEGT. This CDR3 comprises 13 residues. V gave up 5 bases and J gave up 6 bases; unmatched junction bases: 5. CDR3 coding DNA: TGTGCCAGCAGTCCCCTAGCGGGAATCGAGCAGTACTTC. Residues: CASSPLAGIEQYF.